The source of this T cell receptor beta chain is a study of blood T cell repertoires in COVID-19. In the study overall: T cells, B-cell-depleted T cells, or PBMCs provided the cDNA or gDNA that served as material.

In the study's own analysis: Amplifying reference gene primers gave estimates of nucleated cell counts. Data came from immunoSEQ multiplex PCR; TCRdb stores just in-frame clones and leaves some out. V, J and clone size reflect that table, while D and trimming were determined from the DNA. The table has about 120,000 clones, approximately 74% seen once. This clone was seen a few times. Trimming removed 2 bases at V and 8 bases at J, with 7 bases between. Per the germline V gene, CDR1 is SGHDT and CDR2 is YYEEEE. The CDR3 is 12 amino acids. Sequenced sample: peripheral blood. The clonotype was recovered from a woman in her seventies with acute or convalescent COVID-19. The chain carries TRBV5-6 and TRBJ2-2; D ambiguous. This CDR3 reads CASSFPRGELFF. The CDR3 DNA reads TGTGCCAGCAGCTTCCCTAGGGGGGAGCTGTTTTTT.